The 3 T cell receptor beta chains below were found in one sample sequenced in a study of cytomegalovirus exposure and HLA in healthy donors. PCR involved 60 Vbeta and 13 Jbeta primers. The table came from immunoSEQ multiplex PCR; TCRdb's copy has only in-frame clones and leaves some out. The sample lists roughly 240,000 clones; about 88% were seen once. Specimen: PBMCs. The receptors were sampled from a girl aged 2 to 10 in good health and CMV-seronegative.

J is TRBJ2-5 and V is TRBV6-1, with D perhaps matching TRBD1 (6 bases). Germline CDR1 and CDR2: MNHNS and SASEGT. The CDR3 has 13 amino acids. Trimming cost V 9 bases and J 5 bases, with 16 bases left between them. The CDR3 bases are TGTGCCAGTGAAGCAGGGGTCGGGGAGACCCAGTACTTC. Its translation: CASEAGVGETQYF.

DNA of the CDR3: TGTGCCAGCAGCCTAACCGGGGAAGAGACCCAGTACTTC. Amino acids: CASSLTGEETQYF. This rearrangement joins TRBV7-9 to TRBJ2-5; a weak D match, TRBD2 (5 bases). This CDR3 spans 13 amino acids. Trimming removed 5 bases from V and 3 bases from J, with 10 bases in between. Germline lookup yields CDR1 SEHNR and CDR2 FQNEAQ (reference sequence).

The sample holds a few counts of this clone. The chain joins TRBV6-5 to TRBJ2-3; TRBD1 agrees at 8 bases. Trimming removed 5 bases from V and 13 bases from J; junction bases left unmatched: 17. The CDR3 is 15 residues long. Per germline, CDR1 MNHEY and CDR2 SVGAGI. The CDR3 sequence is CASSTGQGVGAEKYF. CDR3 DNA: TGTGCCAGCAGTACCGGACAGGGAGTGGGGGCAGAAAAGTATTTT.